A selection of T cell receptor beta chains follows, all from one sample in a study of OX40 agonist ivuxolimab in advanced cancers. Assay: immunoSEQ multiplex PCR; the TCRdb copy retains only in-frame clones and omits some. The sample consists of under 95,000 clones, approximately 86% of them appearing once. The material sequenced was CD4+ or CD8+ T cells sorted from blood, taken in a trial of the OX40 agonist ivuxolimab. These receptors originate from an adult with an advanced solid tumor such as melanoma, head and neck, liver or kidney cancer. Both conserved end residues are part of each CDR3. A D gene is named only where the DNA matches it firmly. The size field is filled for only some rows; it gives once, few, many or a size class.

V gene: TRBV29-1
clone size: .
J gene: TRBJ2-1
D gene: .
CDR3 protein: CSVDISSATSGQFF
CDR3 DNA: TGCAGCGTTGATATTAGCTCAGCAACAAGTGGGCAGTTCTTC

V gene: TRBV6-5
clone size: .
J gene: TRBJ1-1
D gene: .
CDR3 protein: CASSYGNRANTEAFF
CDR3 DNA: TGTGCCAGCAGTTACGGGAACAGGGCAAACACTGAAGCTTTCTTT

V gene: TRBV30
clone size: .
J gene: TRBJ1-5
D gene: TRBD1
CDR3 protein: CAWATGGRNQPQHF
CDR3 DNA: TGTGCCTGGGCAACAGGGGGAAGGAATCAGCCCCAGCATTTT

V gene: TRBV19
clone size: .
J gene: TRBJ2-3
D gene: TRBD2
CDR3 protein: CASSRGLADTQYF
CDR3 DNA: TGTGCCAGTAGCCGGGGACTAGCAGATACGCAGTATTTT

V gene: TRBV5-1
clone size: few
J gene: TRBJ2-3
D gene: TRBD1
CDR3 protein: CASSLEGAGTDTQYF
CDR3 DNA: TGCGCCAGCAGCTTGGAGGGGGCCGGCACAGATACGCAGTATTTT

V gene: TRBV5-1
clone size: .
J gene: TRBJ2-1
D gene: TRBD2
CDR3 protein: CASSWRAGGGYNEQFF
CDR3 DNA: TGCGCCAGCAGCTGGAGAGCGGGAGGGGGATACAATGAGCAGTTCTTC

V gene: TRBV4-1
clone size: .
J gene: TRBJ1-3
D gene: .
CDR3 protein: CASSQDSAFSGNTIYF
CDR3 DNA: TGCGCCAGCAGCCAAGATTCCGCTTTCTCTGGAAACACCATATATTTT

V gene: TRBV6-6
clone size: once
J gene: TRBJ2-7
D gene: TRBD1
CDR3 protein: CASRNGQGGSYEQYF
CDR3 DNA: TGTGCCAGCAGGAACGGACAGGGGGGATCCTACGAGCAGTACTTC

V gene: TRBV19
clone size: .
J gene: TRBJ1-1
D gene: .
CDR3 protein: CASSMGGQGTEAFF
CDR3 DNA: TGTGCCAGTAGTATGGGGGGTCAGGGAACTGAAGCTTTCTTT

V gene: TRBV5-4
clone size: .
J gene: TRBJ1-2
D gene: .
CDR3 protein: CASSFPQGSGYGYTF
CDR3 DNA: TGTGCCAGCAGCTTTCCGCAGGGATCGGGTTATGGCTACACCTTC

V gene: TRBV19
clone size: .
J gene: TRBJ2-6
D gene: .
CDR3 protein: CASSPSGANVLTF
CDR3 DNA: TGTGCCAGTAGTCCGTCCGGGGCCAACGTCCTGACTTTC

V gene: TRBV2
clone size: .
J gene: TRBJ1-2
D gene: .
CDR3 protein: CASRGTGGLPGGYTF
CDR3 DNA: TGTGCCAGCAGGGGGACGGGGGGTCTACCGGGTGGCTACACCTTC

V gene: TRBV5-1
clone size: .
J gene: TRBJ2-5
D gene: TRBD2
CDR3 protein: CASGASGTYQETQYF
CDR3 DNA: TGCGCCAGCGGGGCTAGCGGGACGTACCAAGAGACCCAGTACTTC

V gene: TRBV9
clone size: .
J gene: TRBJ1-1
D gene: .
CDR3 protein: CASSTTGLTEAFF
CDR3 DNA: TGTGCTAGCAGCACAACAGGGCTCACTGAAGCTTTCTTT

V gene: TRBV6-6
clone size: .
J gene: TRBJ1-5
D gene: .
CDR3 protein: CASSPGNNQPQHF
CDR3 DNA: TGTGCCAGCTCTCCAGGGAACAACCAGCCCCAGCATTTT

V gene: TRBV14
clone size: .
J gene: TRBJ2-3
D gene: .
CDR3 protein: CASSPGLYSGTQYF
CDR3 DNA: TGTGCCAGCAGCCCTGGACTTTACTCGGGTACGCAGTATTTT

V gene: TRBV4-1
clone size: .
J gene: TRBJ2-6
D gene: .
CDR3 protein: CASSQDPDGGANVLTF
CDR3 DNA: TGCGCCAGCAGCCAAGATCCGGATGGTGGGGCCAACGTCCTGACTTTC

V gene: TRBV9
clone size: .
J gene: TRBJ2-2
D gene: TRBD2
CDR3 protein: CASSVGGTSNTGELFF
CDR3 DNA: TGTGCCAGCAGCGTCGGGGGGACTTCTAACACCGGGGAGCTGTTTTTT

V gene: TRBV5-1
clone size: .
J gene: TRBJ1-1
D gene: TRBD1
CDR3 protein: CAGSRGQGTEAFF
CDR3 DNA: TGCGCCGGCAGCCGGGGACAGGGGACTGAAGCTTTCTTT

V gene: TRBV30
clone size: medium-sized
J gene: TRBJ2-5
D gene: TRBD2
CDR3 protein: CAWSTSGGIGETQYF
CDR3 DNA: TGTGCCTGGAGTACTAGCGGGGGGATTGGAGAGACCCAGTACTTC

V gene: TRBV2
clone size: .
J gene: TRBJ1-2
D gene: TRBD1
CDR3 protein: CASRGGANYGYTF
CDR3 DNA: TGTGCCTCCAGGGGGGGAGCTAACTATGGCTACACCTTC

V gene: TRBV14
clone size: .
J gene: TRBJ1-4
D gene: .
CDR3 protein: CASSHPGRREKLFF
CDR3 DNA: TGTGCCAGCAGCCATCCGGGACGGAGGGAAAAACTGTTTTTT

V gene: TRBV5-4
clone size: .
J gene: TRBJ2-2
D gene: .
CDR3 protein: CASSVAGELFF
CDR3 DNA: TGTGCCAGCAGCGTGGCCGGGGAGCTGTTTTTT

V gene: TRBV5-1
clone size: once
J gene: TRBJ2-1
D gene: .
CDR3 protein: CASSLEGRDWDEQFF
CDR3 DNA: TGCGCCAGCAGCTTGGAAGGGCGGGACTGGGATGAGCAGTTCTTC

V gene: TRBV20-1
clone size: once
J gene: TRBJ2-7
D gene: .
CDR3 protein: CSAEDRSEQYF
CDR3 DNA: TGCAGTGCTGAGGACCGAAGCGAGCAGTACTTC

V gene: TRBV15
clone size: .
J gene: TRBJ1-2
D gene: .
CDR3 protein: CATSRDEERGYTF
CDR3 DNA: TGTGCCACCAGCAGAGATGAGGAGCGGGGCTACACCTTC

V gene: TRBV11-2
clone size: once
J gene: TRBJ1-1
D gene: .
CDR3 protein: CASRLYTDNTEAFF
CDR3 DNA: TGTGCCAGCAGGTTATACACGGACAACACTGAAGCTTTCTTT

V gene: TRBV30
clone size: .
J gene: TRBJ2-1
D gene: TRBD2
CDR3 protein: CAWRVAGISYNEQFF
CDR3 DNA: TGTGCCTGGAGGGTAGCGGGAATATCCTACAATGAGCAGTTCTTC

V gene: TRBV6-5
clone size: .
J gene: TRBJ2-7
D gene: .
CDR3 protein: CASTWTEYEQYF
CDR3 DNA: TGTGCCAGCACCTGGACGGAGTACGAGCAGTACTTC

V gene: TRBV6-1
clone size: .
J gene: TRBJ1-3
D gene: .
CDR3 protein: CASSGQGSAGNTIYF
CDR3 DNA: TGTGCCAGCAGTGGGCAAGGGTCCGCCGGAAACACCATATATTTT

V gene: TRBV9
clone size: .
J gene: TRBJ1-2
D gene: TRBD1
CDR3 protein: CASREGQGAGYGYTF
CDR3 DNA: TGTGCCAGTCGAGAGGGACAGGGGGCGGGCTATGGCTACACCTTC

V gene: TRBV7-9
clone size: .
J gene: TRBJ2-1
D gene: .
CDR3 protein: CASSLAAGWDEQFF
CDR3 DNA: TGTGCCAGCAGCTTAGCCGCAGGGTGGGATGAGCAGTTCTTC

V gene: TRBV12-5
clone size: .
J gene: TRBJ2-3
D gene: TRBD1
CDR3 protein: CASGRQGGTDTQYF
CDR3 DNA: TGTGCTAGTGGTCGACAGGGGGGCACAGATACGCAGTATTTT

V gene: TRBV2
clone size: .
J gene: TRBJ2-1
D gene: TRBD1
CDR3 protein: CATALGQVNEQFF
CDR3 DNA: TGTGCCACCGCTTTGGGACAGGTTAATGAGCAGTTCTTC

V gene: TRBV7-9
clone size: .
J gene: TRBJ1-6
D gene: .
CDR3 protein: CASSTRVRGRNSPLHF
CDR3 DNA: TGTGCCAGCAGCACTAGGGTCCGGGGGCGGAATTCACCCCTCCACTTT

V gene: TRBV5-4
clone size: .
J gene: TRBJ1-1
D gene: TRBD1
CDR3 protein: CASTRDRGQAEAFF
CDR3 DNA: TGTGCCAGCACCCGGGACAGGGGTCAGGCTGAAGCTTTCTTT

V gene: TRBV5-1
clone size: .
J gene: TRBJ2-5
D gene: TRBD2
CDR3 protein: CASSLGLAGETQYF
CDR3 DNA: TGCGCCAGCAGCCTGGGACTAGCGGGAGAGACCCAGTACTTC

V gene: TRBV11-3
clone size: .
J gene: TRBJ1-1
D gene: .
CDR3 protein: CASSSAGGPDTEAFF
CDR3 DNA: TGTGCCAGCAGCTCAGCCGGGGGGCCGGACACTGAAGCTTTCTTT

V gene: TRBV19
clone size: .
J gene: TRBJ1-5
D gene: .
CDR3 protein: CASMYRQDRSPSNQPQHF
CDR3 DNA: TGTGCCTCCATGTATCGACAGGATCGGTCCCCCTCTAATCAGCCCCAGCATTTT

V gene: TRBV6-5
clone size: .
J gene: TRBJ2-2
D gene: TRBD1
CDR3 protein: CASRAGTGATGELFF
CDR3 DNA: TGTGCCAGCAGGGCCGGGACAGGGGCAACCGGGGAGCTGTTTTTT

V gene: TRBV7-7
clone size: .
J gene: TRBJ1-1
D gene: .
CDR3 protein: CASSAQANTEAFF
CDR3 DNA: TGTGCTAGCAGCGCCCAAGCGAACACTGAAGCTTTCTTT

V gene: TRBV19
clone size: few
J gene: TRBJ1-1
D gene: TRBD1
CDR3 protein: CASSMGGQGRNTEAFF
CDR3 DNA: TGTGCCAGTAGTATGGGGGGACAGGGGCGCAACACTGAAGCTTTCTTT

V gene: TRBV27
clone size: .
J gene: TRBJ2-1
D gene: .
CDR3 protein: CASSFEVSSYNEQFF
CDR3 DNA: TGTGCCAGCAGTTTCGAGGTTAGCTCCTACAATGAGCAGTTCTTC

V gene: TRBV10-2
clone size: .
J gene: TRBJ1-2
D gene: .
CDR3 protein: CASDGGSRNYGYTF
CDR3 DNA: TGCGCCAGCGACGGGGGTAGCCGGAACTATGGCTACACCTTC

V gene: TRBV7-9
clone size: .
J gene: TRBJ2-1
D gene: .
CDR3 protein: CASSLLESDEQFF
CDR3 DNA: TGTGCCAGCAGCCTCTTAGAGAGTGATGAGCAGTTCTTC

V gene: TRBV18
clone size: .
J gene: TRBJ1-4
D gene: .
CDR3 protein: CPPPSPEGYEKLFF
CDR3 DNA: TGTCCCCCACCGAGTCCGGAAGGGTATGAAAAACTGTTTTTT

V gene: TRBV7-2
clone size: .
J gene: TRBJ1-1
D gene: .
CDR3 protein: CASSLGQPPGTEAFF
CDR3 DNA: TGTGCCAGCAGCTTAGGACAGCCCCCGGGGACTGAAGCTTTCTTT

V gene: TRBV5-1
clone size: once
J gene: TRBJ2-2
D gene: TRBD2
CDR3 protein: CASSLGGTSTGELFF
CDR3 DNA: TGCGCCAGCAGCCTGGGAGGGACTAGCACCGGGGAGCTGTTTTTT

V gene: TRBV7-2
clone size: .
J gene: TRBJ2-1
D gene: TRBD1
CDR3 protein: CASSYTGGSYNEQFF
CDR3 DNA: TGTGCCAGCAGCTATACAGGGGGCTCCTACAATGAGCAGTTCTTC

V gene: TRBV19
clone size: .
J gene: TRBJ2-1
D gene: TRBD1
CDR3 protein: CASRAGTGVYNEQFF
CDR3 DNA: TGTGCCAGTAGGGCCGGGACAGGGGTCTACAATGAGCAGTTCTTC

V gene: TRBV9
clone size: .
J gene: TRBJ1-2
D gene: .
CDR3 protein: CASSARRGSYGYTF
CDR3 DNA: TGTGCCAGCAGCGCGAGACGAGGGAGCTATGGCTACACCTTC

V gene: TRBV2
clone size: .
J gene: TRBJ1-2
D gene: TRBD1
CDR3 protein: CASSESRQGYGYTF
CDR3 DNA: TGTGCCAGCAGTGAATCGAGACAGGGCTATGGCTACACCTTC

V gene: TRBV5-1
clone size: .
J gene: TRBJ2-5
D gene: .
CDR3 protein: CASSPRQQETQYF
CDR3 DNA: TGCGCCAGCAGCCCCCGACAGCAAGAGACCCAGTACTTC

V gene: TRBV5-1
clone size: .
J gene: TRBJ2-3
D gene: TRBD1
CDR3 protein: CASSLGQDVDTQYF
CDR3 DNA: TGCGCCAGCAGCCTGGGACAGGACGTAGATACGCAGTATTTT

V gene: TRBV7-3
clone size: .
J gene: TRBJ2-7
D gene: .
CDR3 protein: CASSLGQHLREQYF
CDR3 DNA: TGTGCCAGCAGCTTAGGACAGCACCTCCGCGAGCAGTACTTC

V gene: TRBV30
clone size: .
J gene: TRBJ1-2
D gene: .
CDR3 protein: CAWSVGDYGYTF
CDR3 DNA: TGTGCCTGGAGTGTAGGGGACTATGGCTACACCTTC

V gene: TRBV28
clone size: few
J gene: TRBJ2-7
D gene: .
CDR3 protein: CASSTLGGEQYF
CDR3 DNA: TGTGCCAGCAGCACACTCGGGGGCGAGCAGTACTTC

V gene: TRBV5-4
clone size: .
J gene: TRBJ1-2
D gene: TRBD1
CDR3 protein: CASSSSTGARGGYTF
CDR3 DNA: TGTGCCAGCAGCTCTTCGACAGGGGCAAGGGGTGGCTACACCTTC